A single sample gave rise to the 22 T cell receptor beta chains below, sequenced in a study of blood T cell repertoires in COVID-19 (dated by TCRdb to the early 2020s). Library method: the immunoSEQ multiplex PCR assay. The table comes from immuneACCESS by way of TCRdb, which keeps in-frame sequences with V and J called. Part of the clones is missing from these tables; in studies checked, under half for an unresolved V gene and the rest for unknown reasons. Present in this sample are 200,000 to 300,000 clones, 88% of which were seen just once. Roughly 4% of the sample is taken by the ten largest. The sample was peripheral blood. Receptors originate from a man aged 55 to 70 who had recovered from COVID-19.

V and J are TRBV10-3 and TRBJ2-2; perhaps TRBD2 as D (6 bases). This CDR3 is 15 amino acids long. The germline V gene has CDR1 ENHRY and CDR2 SYGVKD. With 2 bases removed from V and 7 bases from J, the gap between germline ends came to 14 bases. CDR3 sequence: CAISEDSSAVGELFF. CDR3 nucleotide sequence: TGTGCCATCAGTGAGGATTCTAGCGCGGTCGGGGAGCTGTTTTTT.

This chain connects TRBV18 to TRBJ2-5; D is possibly TRBD1 (6 bases). Per the germline V gene, CDR1 is KGHSH and CDR2 is LQKENI. V shed 4 bases and J shed 2 bases, with 14 bases lying between them. The CDR3 runs to 15 residues. The CDR3 sequence: CASSQDSVPQETQYF. Written as DNA, the CDR3 is TGTGCCAGCTCACAGGACAGCGTCCCTCAAGAGACCCAGTACTTC.

The gene calls are TRBV2 and TRBJ2-7; D is unclear. Trimming took 2 bases from V and 6 from J, leaving 8 bases between them. CDR1 and CDR2 (germline): SNHLY, FYNNEI. The CDR3 is 12 amino acids. The CDR3 protein is CASSEMRSEQYF. The CDR3 DNA sequence: TGTGCCAGCAGTGAAATGCGGTCCGAGCAGTACTTC.

The chain is built from TRBV5-1 and TRBJ1-1, with D maybe TRBD1 (6 bases). V lost 0 bases and J lost 8, with 20 bases in between. This CDR3 region has 16 residues. Germline values: CDR1 SGHRS, CDR2 YFSETQ. CDR3 sequence: CASSLDGGRVSLEAFF. CDR3 in DNA: TGCGCCAGCAGCTTGGATGGGGGCAGGGTAAGCTTAGAAGCTTTCTTT.

J is TRBJ2-3 and V is TRBV18; 10 bases are a match to TRBD2. The CDR3 extends over 17 amino acids. The V gene end was trimmed by 1 base and the J gene end by 3 bases; junction bases not matched to a gene: 7. Germline CDR1 and CDR2: KGHSH and LQKENI. The CDR3 here is CASSPLQLAGMTDTQYF. For the CDR3, the DNA is TGTGCCAGCTCACCACTCCAACTAGCGGGGATGACAGATACGCAGTATTTT.

Turning to this clone: The junction does not match germline at one end; this may be a read error. V is TRBV5-1 and J is TRBJ1-1; no reliable D call. This CDR3 spans 15 amino acids. The germline V gene has CDR1 SGHRS and CDR2 YFSETQ. The CDR3 spells CASSPSSGERNTEGF. Written as DNA, the CDR3 is TGCGCCAGCAGCCCTTCCAGTGGGGAGAGGAACACTGAGGGCTTT.

This clone was observed a handful of times. The chain combines TRBV28 with TRBJ1-5; D is unclear. This CDR3 region has 16 residues. Germline CDR1 and CDR2: MDHEN and SYDVKM. V shed 6 bases and J shed 4 bases, with 19 bases lying between them. CDR3 in amino acids: CASSSTTRMWNQPQHF. The CDR3 region has the DNA TGTGCCAGCAGCTCCACGACACGGATGTGGAATCAGCCCCAGCATTTT.

This chain joins TRBV12-3 or TRBV12-4 and TRBJ2-7, with a weak D call TRBD1 (7 bases). Trimming took 3 bases from V and 5 from J, leaving 11 bases between them. This CDR3 region has 13 residues. In nucleotides, the CDR3 is TGTGCCAGCAGTTTGACAGGGAGGCACGAGCAGTACTTC. Protein product: CASSLTGRHEQYF.

The chain employs TRBV19 and TRBJ2-3, with 10 bases that match TRBD2. The V and J ends lost 6 bases and 4 bases, in that order; junction bases with no gene match: 10. There are 16 residues in the CDR3. Germline V gene lookup returns CDR1 LNHDA and CDR2 SQIVND (reference sequence). The CDR3 sequence is CASRKLGAGGPDTQYF. CDR3 in DNA: TGTGCCAGTAGAAAACTAGGAGCGGGGGGGCCAGATACGCAGTATTTT.

The chain combines TRBV3-1 (or the pseudogene TRBV3-2) with TRBJ2-7, with 10 positions matching TRBD2. CDR1 is LGHDT and CDR2 is YNNKEL in the germline V gene (reference sequence). V gave up 6 bases and J gave up 0 bases; unmatched junction bases: 5. This CDR3 has 15 residues. The CDR3 protein is CASSQSGGGSYEQYF. CDR3 nucleotides: TGTGCCAGCAGTCAGAGCGGGGGGGGCTCCTACGAGCAGTACTTC.

V and J are TRBV29-1 and TRBJ2-5, with 11 bases identical to TRBD1. The CDR3 contains 14 residues. Losses at the gene ends were 6 bases for V and 1 base for J; bases not matched to a gene: 4. Germline V gene data show CDR1 as SQVTM and CDR2 as ANQGSEA. The CDR3 sequence: CSVGTGGFQETQYF. In nucleotides, the CDR3 is TGCAGCGTGGGGACAGGGGGGTTCCAAGAGACCCAGTACTTC.

V gene TRBV18 combines with J gene TRBJ1-1; the match to TRBD1 covers 8 bases. V was pared by 8 bases and J by 3 bases, with 5 bases of the junction left unmatched. CDR1 KGHSH and CDR2 LQKENI come from the germline V gene. This CDR3 comprises 13 residues. The CDR3 DNA reads as TGTGCCAGCGCCAGGGGGCGGGACACTGAAGCTTTCTTT. This codes for CASARGRDTEAFF.

This chain connects TRBV7-2 to TRBJ1-2; D is possibly TRBD1 (5 bases). This CDR3 region has 13 residues. Trimming cost V 1 base and J 3 bases, with 6 bases left between them. Germline-derived CDR1 and CDR2 are SGHTA and FQGNSA. Here the CDR3 reads CASSLGRDYGYTF. The CDR3 nucleotides read TGTGCCAGCAGCTTAGGCAGGGACTATGGCTACACCTTC. Full variable domain (outside the CDR3, taken from reference TRBV7-2 and TRBJ1-2): GAGVSQSPSNKVTEKGKDVELRCDPISGHTALYWYRQSLGQGLEFLIYFQGNSAPDKSGLPSDRFSAERTGGSVSTLTIQRTQQEDSAVYLCASSLGRDYGYTFGSGTRLTVV.

This sequence joins TRBV27 and TRBJ1-6; 8 bases match TRBD1. V lost 6 bases to trimming and J lost 7 bases; unmatched junction nucleotides: 5. This CDR3 spans 14 amino acids. Germline-derived CDR1 and CDR2 are MNHEY and SMNVEV (reference sequence). The CDR3 DNA is TGTGCCAGCAGGGGGAACAGGGGGAATTCACCCCTCCACTTT. Residues: CASRGNRGNSPLHF.

The count of this clone is one. The rearrangement uses TRBV5-1 and TRBJ2-3; D may be TRBD2 (5 bases). The CDR3 has 15 residues. Between the trimmed V and J ends, which lost 1 base and 2 bases, there was a span of 11 bases. CDR1 and CDR2 (germline): SGHRS, YFSETQ. The CDR3 reads CASSLTSGTTDTQYF. The CDR3 DNA is TGCGCCAGCAGCTTGACCAGCGGAACCACAGATACGCAGTATTTT.

The chain couples TRBV6-5 to TRBJ2-7; tentative D call: TRBD2 (5 bases). Trimming cost V 7 bases and J 7 bases, with 23 bases left between them. The CDR3 runs to 15 residues. Germline loops: CDR1 MNHEY, CDR2 SVGAGI. CDR3 bases: TGTGCCAGCACTACGATCGGGCCTTCCGGCGGGGAGCAGTACTTC. Translation: CASTTIGPSGGEQYF.

The chain recombines TRBV7-2 with TRBJ1-2; TRBD1 matches 7 bases. CDR1 and CDR2 (germline): SGHTA, FQGNSA. The CDR3 runs to 19 residues. Germline trimming cut 6 bases from V and 0 bases from J; bases unmatched to any gene: 19. The CDR3: CASSLTTGAAPLANYGYTF. The CDR3 region has the DNA TGTGCCAGCAGTCTTACCACAGGGGCAGCTCCGTTAGCTAACTATGGCTACACCTTC.

The rearrangement links TRBV6-2 or TRBV6-3 to TRBJ2-1; 8 bases fit TRBD2. The germline V gene has CDR1 MNHEY and CDR2 SVGEGT. V lost 3 bases, J lost 2 bases, and 3 bases stayed unmatched. The CDR3 length is 15 residues. CDR3 sequence (DNA): TGTGCCAGCAGTTATACTAGCGGAACCTACAATGAGCAGTTCTTC. It translates to CASSYTSGTYNEQFF.

The chain employs TRBV7-9 and TRBJ2-5, with 8 bases lining up with TRBD2. CDR3 length equals 17 residues. Germline lookup yields CDR1 SEHNR and CDR2 FQNEAQ (reference sequence). Trimming at V came to 0 bases and at J to 7 bases, leaving 13 bases not matched to a gene. The chain's CDR3 is CASSLASFGGAFGTQYF. The CDR3 DNA follows: TGTGCCAGCAGCTTAGCGTCCTTCGGGGGGGCCTTTGGGACCCAGTACTTC. Filled out from reference TRBV7-9 and TRBJ2-5, the complete variable domain reads DTGVSQNPRHKITKRGQNVTFRCDPISEHNRLYWYRQTLGQGPEFLTYFQNEAQLEKSRLLSDRFSAERPKGSFSTLEIQRTEQGDSAMYLCASSLASFGGAFGTQYFGPGTRLLVL.

The chain combines TRBV19 with TRBJ1-5; D is possibly TRBD1 (5 bases). The CDR3 has 14 residues. V shed 4 bases and J shed 7 bases, with 14 bases lying between them. Looked up from germline, CDR1 is LNHDA and CDR2 is SQIVND (reference sequence). The CDR3 loop is CASSKQGDLQPQHF. The CDR3 bases are TGTGCCAGTAGTAAGCAAGGGGATTTGCAGCCCCAGCATTTT.

The chain employs TRBV15 and TRBJ1-3; 7 bases are a match to TRBD1. Trimming at V came to 3 bases and at J to 4 bases, leaving 3 bases not matched to a gene. CDR3 length equals 14 residues. Germline V gene data show CDR1 as LNHNV and CDR2 as YYDKDF (reference sequence). The CDR3 spells CATSRGTAGNTIYF. In DNA, the CDR3 is TGTGCCACCAGCAGGGGGACAGCGGGAAACACCATATATTTT.

The gene calls are TRBV5-1 and TRBJ2-2, with D uncertain. The CDR3 totals 14 residues. Trimming cost V 1 base and J 4 bases, with 8 bases left between them. Germline CDR1 reads SGHRS; CDR2 reads YFSETQ. The CDR3 reads CASSLNPVTGELFF. The CDR3 nucleotides are TGCGCCAGCAGCTTGAACCCGGTCACCGGGGAGCTGTTTTTT.